Below, 32 T cell receptor beta chains from the same sample are listed, as sequenced in a study of CD8 T cells in Susac syndrome. With random hexamers, reverse transcription was performed on about 0.5 to 1 ug of RNA. MiXCR, run by TCRdb on the immunoSEQ multiplex PCR reads, gives a single entry per CDR3 protein. This table holds roughly 140,000 distinct CDR3 sequences, 85% to 95% found once. The sequenced sample consisted of CD4+ T cells from PBMCs. The receptors shown here come from a human donor with Susac syndrome.

The chain is built from TRBV3-1 and TRBJ2-2; D is undetermined. CDR1 is LGHDT, CDR2 YNNKEL, per germline (reference sequence). Trimming cost V 1 base and J 10 bases, with 4 bases left between them. This CDR3 spans 11 amino acids. CDR3 sequence (DNA): TGTGCCAGCAGCCAAGTGGCGGAGCTGTTTTTT. Protein product: CASSQVAELFF.

The chain links TRBV7-2 to TRBJ2-2; the D call may be TRBD1 or TRBD2 (5 bases each). Per germline, CDR1 SGHTA and CDR2 FQGNSA. The CDR3 contains 15 residues. V lost 4 bases and J 3 bases, leaving 12 bases between the germline ends. CDR3: CASSSTWDHTGELFF. The DNA for the CDR3 is TGTGCCAGCAGCTCCACCTGGGACCACACCGGGGAGCTGTTTTTT.

This chain joins TRBV18 and TRBJ1-1; 7 bases agree with TRBD1. The J segment lost 2 bases and the V segment lost 6 bases, leaving 3 bases of the junction unmatched. Germline CDR1 is KGHSH and CDR2 is LQKENI. The CDR3 sequence is 13 residues long. Here the CDR3 DNA reads TGTGCCAGCTCCGGACAGGCAAACACTGAAGCTTTCTTT. Translating it yields CASSGQANTEAFF.

The DNA of the CDR3 is TGCAGCGTTGTAGAGAGACTAGGGACCTACGAGCAGTACTTC. Translation: CSVVERLGTYEQYF. V usage is TRBV29-1 and J usage is TRBJ2-7, with D possibly being TRBD2 (6 bases). Looked up from germline, CDR1 is SQVTM and CDR2 is ANQGSEA. This CDR3 spans 14 amino acids. Trimming took 4 bases from V and 2 from J, leaving 15 bases between them.

This chain uses TRBV3-1 with TRBJ1-6; possibly TRBD1 for D (5 bases). This CDR3 spans 15 amino acids. CDR1 LGHDT and CDR2 YNNKEL come from the germline V gene (reference sequence). V gave up 4 bases and J gave up 7 bases, with 14 bases separating them. The DNA for the CDR3 is TGTGCCAGCAGCCGGGGACCCGCCGGGAATTCACCCCTCCACTTT. Protein product: CASSRGPAGNSPLHF.

The gene calls are TRBV4-3 and TRBJ1-5; no reliable D call. Germline-derived CDR1 and CDR2 are LGHNA and YSLEER. The CDR3 extends over 13 amino acids. V lost 0 bases to trimming and J lost 3 bases, with 3 bases between them. For the CDR3, the DNA is TGCGCCAGCAGCCAAGATGACAATCAGCCCCAGCATTTT. Protein: CASSQDDNQPQHF.

CDR3 loop: CASSLDRNSPLHF. The CDR3 DNA reads as TGTGCCAGCAGCTTAGACAGGAATTCACCCCTCCACTTT. The V and J genes are TRBV7-2 and TRBJ1-6; weak D call: TRBD1 (5 bases). The V end lost 1 base, the J end lost 7 bases, and 5 bases lay between the germline ends. This CDR3 has 13 residues. Per the germline V gene, CDR1 is SGHTA and CDR2 is FQGNSA.

V gene TRBV5-4 combines with J gene TRBJ2-5, with D possibly matching TRBD2 (6 bases). Trimming left V 1 base short and J 5 bases short, with 9 bases between. The V gene's germline CDR1 is SGHNT and CDR2 YYREEE (reference sequence). CDR3 size: 13 residues. This CDR3 is CASSLPGRETQYF. As DNA, the CDR3 is TGTGCCAGCAGCTTGCCAGGGAGGGAGACCCAGTACTTC.

This chain joins TRBV5-1 and TRBJ2-2; D not resolved. Trimming removed 4 bases at V and 6 bases at J, with 10 bases between. This CDR3 contains 13 residues. Germline lookup yields CDR1 SGHRS and CDR2 YFSETQ. DNA of the CDR3: TGCGCCAGCAGCCCTATTTCTCCCGGGGAGCTGTTTTTT. Its translation: CASSPISPGELFF.

The chain recombines TRBV12-3 or TRBV12-4 with TRBJ1-1; 7 bases map to TRBD1. The length of the CDR3 is 16 residues. V shed 3 bases and J 1 base; nucleotides not matched to a gene: 8. The CDR3 DNA reads as TGTGCCAGCAGTTTCCGCTCGGGACAGCCGAACACTGAAGCTTTCTTT. It codes for CASSFRSGQPNTEAFF.

The chain couples TRBV12-3 or TRBV12-4 to TRBJ2-1, with D possibly TRBD1 on 6 matching bases. V was cut by 10 bases and J by 7 bases, with 26 bases left in between. This CDR3 is 16 amino acids long. DNA for the CDR3: TGTGCCATCTGGGGCCCCTCGGGACACACGGGAAATGAGCAGTTCTTC. Translated: CAIWGPSGHTGNEQFF.

This chain joins TRBV14 and TRBJ2-7; D is perhaps TRBD2 (5 bases). The CDR3 has 16 residues. The germline gives CDR1 SGHDN, CDR2 FVKESK. Trimming stripped 2 bases from V and 0 bases from J, with 14 bases between. The CDR3 is CASSQMGIRGSYEQYF. For the CDR3, the DNA is TGTGCCAGCAGCCAAATGGGTATTCGGGGCTCCTACGAGCAGTACTTC.

The chain recombines TRBV29-1 with TRBJ1-1, with 12 nucleotides matching TRBD1. The CDR3 is made up of 12 amino acids. V was clipped by 8 bases and J by 6 bases; unmatched bases: 4. Germline V gene sequence: CDR1 SQVTM, CDR2 ANQGSEA. The CDR3 sequence is CSMGQGAPEAFF. The DNA of the CDR3 is TGCAGCATGGGACAGGGGGCCCCTGAAGCTTTCTTT.

The chain couples TRBV5-1 to TRBJ2-1, with 7 nucleotides matching TRBD1. V lost 0 bases and J lost 3; bases outside the gene matches: 3. CDR1 is SGHRS, CDR2 YFSETQ, per germline. The length of the CDR3 is 15 residues. The CDR3 protein is CASSLAGDSYNEQFF. CDR3 in DNA: TGCGCCAGCAGCTTGGCCGGGGACAGCTACAATGAGCAGTTCTTC.

This clonotype was counted only a few times. The rearrangement links TRBV12-3 or TRBV12-4 to TRBJ1-1; D gene unclear. V lost 3 bases to trimming and J lost 2 bases, with 7 bases between them. The CDR3 is 13 residues long. The DNA for the CDR3 is TGTGCCAGCAGTTTTGGCCGTAACACTGAAGCTTTCTTT. Its protein product is CASSFGRNTEAFF.

The genes are TRBV29-1 and TRBJ2-7; possibly TRBD2 for D (6 bases). CDR1 is SQVTM and CDR2 is ANQGSEA in the germline V gene. The V end was cut by 7 bases, the J end by 3 bases, with 13 bases between. This CDR3 comprises 12 residues. The CDR3 sequence: CSAGTDGYEQYF. The DNA for the CDR3 is TGCAGCGCCGGGACTGACGGCTACGAGCAGTACTTC.

This chain uses TRBV29-1 with TRBJ2-3; weak D call: TRBD1 (6 bases). Germline CDR1 is SQVTM and CDR2 is ANQGSEA. Trimming left V 1 base short and J 2 bases short, with 10 bases between. CDR3 length equals 14 residues. The CDR3 sequence is CSVEGPGVTDTQYF. The CDR3 region has the DNA TGCAGCGTTGAAGGACCAGGGGTCACAGATACGCAGTATTTT.

CDR3 amino acids: CASSLGLAGGKTQYF. In DNA form, the CDR3 reads TGTGCCAGCAGCCTCGGACTAGCGGGGGGGAAGACCCAGTACTTC. J is TRBJ2-5 and V is TRBV7-9; TRBD2 agrees at 15 bases. From germline, CDR1 is SEHNR and CDR2 FQNEAQ (reference sequence). The CDR3 spans 15 residues. V lost 5 bases, J lost 6 bases, and 4 bases stayed unmatched.

The V and J genes are TRBV4-3 and TRBJ1-5; D not resolved. Per the germline V gene, CDR1 is LGHNA and CDR2 is YSLEER. V lost 1 base, J lost 5 bases, and 9 bases lay in between. The CDR3 contains 14 residues. The CDR3 nucleotides are TGCGCCAGCAGCCAAGGTGGCCGCGATCAGCCCCAGCATTTT. It encodes CASSQGGRDQPQHF.

The chain uses TRBV13 and TRBJ1-2; D gene uncertain. The germline V gene encodes CDR1 PRHDT and CDR2 FYEKMQ (reference sequence). With 7 bases removed from V and 2 bases from J, the gap between germline ends came to 14 bases. This CDR3 contains 14 residues. The CDR3 is CASTPRATNYGYTF. The CDR3 region has the DNA TGTGCCAGCACGCCTAGGGCCACGAACTATGGCTACACCTTC. The whole variable domain, filled in from reference TRBV13 and TRBJ1-2, reads AAGVIQSPRHLIKEKRETATLKCYPIPRHDTVYWYQQGPGQDPQFLISFYEKMQSDKGSIPDRFSAQQFSDYHSELNMSSLELGDSALYFCASTPRATNYGYTFGSGTRLTVV.

This chain links TRBV14 with TRBJ2-7; D not resolved. Germline CDR1 and CDR2: SGHDN and FVKESK. Deletions cut 1 base from V and 5 bases from J, with 3 bases between. This CDR3 region has 11 residues. In DNA, the CDR3 is TGTGCCAGCAGCCAAGCGCACGAGCAGTACTTC. Protein product: CASSQAHEQYF. Variable domain in full (rest from reference TRBV14 and TRBJ2-7): EAGVTQFPSHSVIEKGQTVTLRCDPISGHDNLYWYRRVMGKEIKFLLHFVKESKQDESGMPNNRFLAERTGGTYSTLKVQPAELEDSGVYFCASSQAHEQYFGPGTRLTVT.

J is TRBJ1-1 and V is TRBV15; D is undetermined. The CDR3 is 11 amino acids. The V and J ends lost 2 bases and 4 bases respectively, with 2 bases between them. The germline gives CDR1 LNHNV, CDR2 YYDKDF (reference sequence). The CDR3 reads CATSRSTEAFF. The DNA for the CDR3 is TGTGCCACCAGCAGAAGCACTGAAGCTTTCTTT.

This clonotype has a single count. This sequence joins TRBV2 and TRBJ2-6; D perhaps matches TRBD2 (5 bases). V lost 1 base and J lost 15, with 16 bases in between. The CDR3 has 14 residues. In germline, CDR1 is SNHLY, CDR2 FYNNEI. The CDR3 bases are TGTGCCAGCAGTGAAGGGACTCTGGTCACCCACCTGACTTTC. Translating gives CASSEGTLVTHLTF.

V is TRBV3-1 and J is TRBJ2-7; the D gene is possibly TRBD1 (5 bases). The germline V and J ends were trimmed by 2 bases and 3 bases, with 11 bases remaining between them. The CDR3 consists of 14 residues. Germline V gene sequence: CDR1 LGHDT, CDR2 YNNKEL (reference sequence). The chain's CDR3 is CASSQSGKHYEQYF. CDR3 coding DNA: TGTGCCAGCAGCCAATCAGGGAAACACTACGAGCAGTACTTC.

The chain recombines TRBV20-1 with TRBJ2-5; 8 positions match TRBD2. Trimming at V came to 1 base and at J to 4 bases, leaving 5 bases not matched to a gene. The CDR3 consists of 14 residues. Germline values: CDR1 DFQATT, CDR2 SNEGSKA (reference sequence). CDR3 protein: CSARAGTRGETQYF. The CDR3 region has the DNA TGCAGTGCTAGAGCCGGGACTAGAGGAGAGACCCAGTACTTC.

V and J are TRBV11-2 and TRBJ1-2; the D is unclear. CDR3 length: 15 amino acids. The germline V and J ends were trimmed by 1 base and 0 bases, with 9 bases remaining between them. Germline V gives CDR1 SGHAT, CDR2 FQNNGV. CDR3 protein: CASSLGSGPNYGYTF. CDR3 in DNA: TGTGCCAGCAGCTTAGGCTCGGGCCCTAACTATGGCTACACCTTC.

This chain uses TRBV20-1 with TRBJ1-2; no definite D call. Between the trimmed V and J ends, which lost 5 bases and 0 bases, there was a span of 7 bases. Germline CDR1 is DFQATT and CDR2 is SNEGSKA (reference sequence). This CDR3 is 12 amino acids long. CDR3: CSAGSPNYGYTF. The CDR3 DNA reads TGCAGTGCTGGATCCCCTAACTATGGCTACACCTTC.

V is TRBV29-1 and J is TRBJ1-1, with TRBD1 identical over 9 bases. Germline V gene sequence: CDR1 SQVTM, CDR2 ANQGSEA. The CDR3 sequence is 14 residues long. Losses at the gene ends were 4 bases for V and 1 base for J; bases not matched to a gene: 4. The CDR3 loop reads CSVAGTGRNTEAFF. For the CDR3, the DNA is TGCAGCGTTGCCGGGACAGGGCGGAACACTGAAGCTTTCTTT.

The V and J genes are TRBV20-1 and TRBJ1-2, with D possibly TRBD1 on 6 matching bases. Germline CDR1 and CDR2: DFQATT and SNEGSKA (reference sequence). The CDR3 totals 12 residues. V shed 4 bases and J shed 3 bases, with 9 bases lying between them. The CDR3 loop is CSAIQGYYGYTF. CDR3 bases: TGCAGTGCTATACAGGGTTACTATGGCTACACCTTC.

The J gene is TRBJ2-3, the V gene TRBV24-1; TRBD2 matches 7 bases. V lost 3 bases and J lost 5; bases outside the gene matches: 7. Per the germline V gene, CDR1 is KGHDR and CDR2 is SFDVKD. This CDR3 spans 15 amino acids. This CDR3 reads CATSDRGGGEDTQYF. CDR3 nucleotides: TGTGCCACCAGTGATCGTGGCGGGGGAGAAGATACGCAGTATTTT.

The chain employs TRBV29-1 and TRBJ2-3; TRBD1 might be the D (5 bases). There are 14 residues in the CDR3. Germline V gene data show CDR1 as SQVTM and CDR2 as ANQGSEA. V lost 2 bases and J lost 1, with 10 bases in between. The CDR3 loop reads CSVEPQGRTDTQYF. CDR3 in DNA: TGCAGCGTTGAACCCCAGGGCCGCACAGATACGCAGTATTTT.

The rearrangement joins TRBV29-1 to TRBJ2-1; D is unresolved. CDR3 length: 10 amino acids. Trimming stripped 7 bases from V and 11 bases from J, with 12 bases between. From germline, CDR1 is SQVTM and CDR2 ANQGSEA. In nucleotides, the CDR3 is TGCAGCGCCCGTTCGGAGCAGCAGTTCTTC. Protein sequence: CSARSEQQFF.